These 13 T cell receptor beta chains were sequenced from one sample in a study of a mutant IDH1 vaccine in newly diagnosed glioma. Described time point: week 35, safety follow-up. It was 300 ug of mutant IDH1 20-mer peptide that made up each vaccine dose, given with topical imiquimod. These receptors have no known antigen. Some clones are missing from TCRdb's copy, which holds only in-frame ones; the method was immunoSEQ multiplex PCR. The table lists approximately 50,000 clones, around 85% of them singletons, with about 7% in the top ten. Sequences were derived from PBMCs, sampled from a glioma patient whose treatment included an IDH1 peptide vaccine. These receptors came from a middle-aged man with glioma.

The table lists this clone with a few counts. The chain links TRBV7-2 to TRBJ1-3; D is unresolved. The germline V and J ends were trimmed by 0 bases and 4 bases, with 4 bases remaining between them. Germline V lookup: CDR1 SGHTA, CDR2 FQGNSA. CDR3 length: 13 residues. Here the CDR3 reads CASSLARGNTIYF. The DNA of the CDR3 is TGTGCCAGCAGCTTAGCCAGGGGAAACACCATATATTTT.

The V and J genes are TRBV5-1 and TRBJ1-6; 7 nucleotides align to TRBD1. The V gene end was trimmed by 0 bases and the J gene end by 6 bases; junction bases not matched to a gene: 6. Per the germline V gene, CDR1 is SGHRS and CDR2 is YFSETQ. This CDR3 contains 16 residues. CDR3 loop: CASSLGAGGSNSPLHF. The CDR3 DNA reads TGCGCCAGCAGCTTGGGTGCAGGGGGATCTAATTCACCCCTCCACTTT.

This rearrangement joins TRBV2 to TRBJ1-1; no firm D call. The V gene lost 5 bases and the J gene lost 4 bases, with 11 bases spanning the gap. The CDR3 totals 13 residues. The germline gives CDR1 SNHLY, CDR2 FYNNEI. CDR3 loop: CASSNVRSTEAFF. The CDR3 coding sequence is TGTGCCAGCAGTAACGTTCGGAGCACTGAAGCTTTCTTT.

The chain employs TRBV19 and TRBJ2-7, with TRBD1 identical over 11 bases. CDR1 is LNHDA, CDR2 SQIVND, per germline (reference sequence). With V trimmed by 3 bases and J by 7 bases, 5 bases remained unmatched. This CDR3 has 14 residues. The CDR3 protein is CASSIGGQGGEQYF. Here the CDR3 DNA reads TGTGCCAGTAGTATTGGGGGACAGGGGGGTGAGCAGTACTTC. The complete variable domain, with remaining parts taken from reference TRBV19 and TRBJ2-7, reads DGGITQSPKYLFRKEGQNVTLSCEQNLNHDAMYWYRQDPGQGLRLIYYSQIVNDFQKGDIAEGYSVSREKKESFPLTVTSAQKNPTAFYLCASSIGGQGGEQYFGPGTRLTVT.

CDR3 sequence (DNA): TGTGCCAGTAGTATTGAAGCAGGGGGCTACGAGCAGTACTTC. Translation: CASSIEAGGYEQYF. The chain couples TRBV19 to TRBJ2-7, with TRBD1 identical over 7 bases. Germline CDR1 reads LNHDA; CDR2 reads SQIVND (reference sequence). This CDR3 has 14 amino acids. The junction had 5 bases not matched to a gene; V was cut back by 3 bases and J by 3 bases.

The chain uses TRBV21-1 and TRBJ1-1; the table calls TRBD1, which could not be checked here. TRBV21-1 is termed a pseudogene. The CDR3 length is 17 residues. The CDR3 sequence is CASSKGKDRGMNTEAFF. Written as DNA, the CDR3 is TGTGCCAGCAGCAAGGGAAAGGACAGGGGGATGAACACTGAAGCTTTCTTT.

There are a few counts of this clone. The rearrangement links TRBV30 to TRBJ1-1; TRBD1 agrees at 9 bases. This CDR3 has 13 amino acids. Germline CDR1 and CDR2: GTSNPN and SVGIG (reference sequence). V dropped 0 bases and J dropped 5; count of bases not matched to a gene: 1. CDR3 in DNA: TGTGCCTGGAGTGTGACAGGGGGTACTGAAGCTTTCTTT. Residues: CAWSVTGGTEAFF.

The chain has TRBV5-1 and TRBJ1-1; TRBD1 matches at 8 bases. CDR3 size: 14 residues. In germline, CDR1 is SGHRS, CDR2 YFSETQ. V gave up 5 bases and J gave up 1 base; unmatched junction bases: 4. DNA for the CDR3: TGCGCCAGCAGAACCACAGGGGGGAACACTGAAGCTTTCTTT. Translated, it gives CASRTTGGNTEAFF.

This clone was counted between two and nine times. The chain uses TRBV18 and TRBJ2-1; no definite D call. The germline V and J ends were trimmed by 3 bases and 5 bases, with 5 bases remaining between them. The CDR3 sequence is 12 residues long. CDR1 and CDR2 from the germline V gene are KGHSH and LQKENI. The CDR3 region is CASSPFNNEQFF. As DNA, the CDR3 is TGTGCCAGCTCACCGTTTAACAATGAGCAGTTCTTC.

This chain connects TRBV5-6 to TRBJ1-5; unclear D gene. The germline gives CDR1 SGHDT, CDR2 YYEEEE. This CDR3 comprises 14 residues. Trimming removed 4 bases from V and 2 bases from J, with 10 bases in between. The CDR3 here is CASSPPGGNQPQHF. The CDR3 bases are TGTGCCAGCAGCCCCCCGGGTGGCAATCAGCCCCAGCATTTT.

The chain has TRBV6-1 and TRBJ1-4, with a weak D call TRBD1 (5 bases). This CDR3 has 16 amino acids. The germline gives CDR1 MNHNS, CDR2 SASEGT. V was trimmed by 3 bases and J by 7 bases, leaving 18 bases between them. In nucleotides, the CDR3 is TGTGCCAGCAGTGATGGGCGGCAGGGTTGGAGTGAAAAACTGTTTTTT. Its translation: CASSDGRQGWSEKLFF.

This chain's CDR3 is CASSLVDREYNEQFF. The CDR3 bases are TGTGCCAGCAGCTTAGTCGACAGGGAGTACAATGAGCAGTTCTTC. This chain joins TRBV7-8 and TRBJ2-1, with 7 nucleotides matching TRBD1. V shed 1 base and J 4 bases; nucleotides not matched to a gene: 4. This CDR3 has 15 residues. Germline CDR1 reads SGHVS; CDR2 reads FQNEAQ.

The gene calls are TRBV7-9 and TRBJ2-6; TRBD1 might be the D (7 bases). V lost 3 bases and J lost 1, with 13 bases in between. Looked up from germline, CDR1 is SEHNR and CDR2 is FQNEAQ (reference sequence). The CDR3 runs to 17 residues. The CDR3 protein is CASSFRGAGSGANVLTF. The CDR3, as DNA: TGTGCCAGCAGCTTCAGGGGGGCCGGATCTGGGGCCAACGTCCTGACTTTC.